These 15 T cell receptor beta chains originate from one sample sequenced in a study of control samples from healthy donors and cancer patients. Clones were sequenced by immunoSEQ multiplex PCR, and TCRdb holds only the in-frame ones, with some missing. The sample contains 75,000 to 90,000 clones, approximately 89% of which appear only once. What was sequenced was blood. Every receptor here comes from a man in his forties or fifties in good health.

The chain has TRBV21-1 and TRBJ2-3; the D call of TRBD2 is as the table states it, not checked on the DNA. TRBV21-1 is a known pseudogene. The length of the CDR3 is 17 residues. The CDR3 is CASSKGKAGRYTDTQYF. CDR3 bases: TGTGCCAGCAGCAAAGGGAAAGCGGGGCGTTACACAGATACGCAGTATTTT.

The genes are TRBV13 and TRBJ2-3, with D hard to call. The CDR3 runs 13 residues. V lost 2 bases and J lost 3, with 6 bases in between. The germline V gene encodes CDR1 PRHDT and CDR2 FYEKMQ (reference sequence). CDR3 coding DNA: TGTGCCAGCAGCTTAAGAGGTACAGATACGCAGTATTTT. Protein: CASSLRGTDTQYF.

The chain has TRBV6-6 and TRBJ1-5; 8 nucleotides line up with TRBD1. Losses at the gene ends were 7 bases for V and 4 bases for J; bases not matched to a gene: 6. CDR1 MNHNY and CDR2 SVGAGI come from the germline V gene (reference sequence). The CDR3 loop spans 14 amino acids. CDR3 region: CASTRQGINQPQHF. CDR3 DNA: TGTGCCAGCACCCGACAGGGGATTAATCAGCCCCAGCATTTT.

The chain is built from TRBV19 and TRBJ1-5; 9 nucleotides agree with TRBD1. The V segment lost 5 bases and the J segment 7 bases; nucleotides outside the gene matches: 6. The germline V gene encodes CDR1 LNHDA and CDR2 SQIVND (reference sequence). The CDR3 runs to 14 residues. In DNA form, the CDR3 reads TGTGCCAGTAGTGGACAGGGGAGAGAGCAGCCCCAGCATTTT. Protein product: CASSGQGREQPQHF. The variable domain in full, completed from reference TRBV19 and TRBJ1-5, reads DGGITQSPKYLFRKEGQNVTLSCEQNLNHDAMYWYRQDPGQGLRLIYYSQIVNDFQKGDIAEGYSVSREKKESFPLTVTSAQKNPTAFYLCASSGQGREQPQHFGDGTRLSIL.

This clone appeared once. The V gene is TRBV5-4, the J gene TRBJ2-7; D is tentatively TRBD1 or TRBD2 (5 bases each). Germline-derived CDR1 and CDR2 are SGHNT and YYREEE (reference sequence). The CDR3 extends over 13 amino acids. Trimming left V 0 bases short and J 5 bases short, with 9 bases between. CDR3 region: CASSLVGDHEQYF. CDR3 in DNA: TGTGCCAGCAGCTTGGTAGGGGACCACGAGCAGTACTTC.

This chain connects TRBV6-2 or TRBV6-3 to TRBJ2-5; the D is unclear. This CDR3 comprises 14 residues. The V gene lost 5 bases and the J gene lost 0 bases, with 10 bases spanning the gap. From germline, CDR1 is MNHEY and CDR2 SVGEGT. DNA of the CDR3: TGTGCCAGCAGTCCCTGGACCAACCAAGAGACCCAGTACTTC. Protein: CASSPWTNQETQYF.

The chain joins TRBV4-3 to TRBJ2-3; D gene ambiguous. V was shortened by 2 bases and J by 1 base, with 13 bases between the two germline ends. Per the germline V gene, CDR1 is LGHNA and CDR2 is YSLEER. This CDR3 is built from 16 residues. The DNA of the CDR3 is TGCGCCAGCAGCCAAACCTTACCCGGCGGCACAGATACGCAGTATTTT. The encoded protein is CASSQTLPGGTDTQYF.

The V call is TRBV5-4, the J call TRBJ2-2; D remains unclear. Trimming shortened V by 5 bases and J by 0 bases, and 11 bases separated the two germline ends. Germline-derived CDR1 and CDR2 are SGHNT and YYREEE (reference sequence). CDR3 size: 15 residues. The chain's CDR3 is CASSWGGANTGELFF. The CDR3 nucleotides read TGTGCCAGCAGTTGGGGTGGGGCGAACACCGGGGAGCTGTTTTTT.

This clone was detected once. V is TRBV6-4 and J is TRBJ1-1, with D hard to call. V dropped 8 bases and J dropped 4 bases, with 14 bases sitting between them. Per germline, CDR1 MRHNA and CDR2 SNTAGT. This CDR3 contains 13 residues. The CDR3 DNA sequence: TGTGCCAGCTCCAGTTTCGTGGGCACTGAAGCTTTCTTT. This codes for CASSSFVGTEAFF.

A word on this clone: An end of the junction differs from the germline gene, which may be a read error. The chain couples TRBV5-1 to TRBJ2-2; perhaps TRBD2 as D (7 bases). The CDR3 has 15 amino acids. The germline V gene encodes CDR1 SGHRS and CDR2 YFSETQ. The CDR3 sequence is CASSLGGPVTGELFF. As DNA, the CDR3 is TGCGCCAGCAGTTTGGGGGGGCCGGTCACCGGGGAGCTGTTTTTT.

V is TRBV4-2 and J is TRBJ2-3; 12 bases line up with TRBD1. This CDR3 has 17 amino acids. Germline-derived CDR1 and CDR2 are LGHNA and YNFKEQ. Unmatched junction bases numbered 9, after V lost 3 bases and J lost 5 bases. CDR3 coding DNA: TGTGCCAGCAGCCACCCTCCGGGACAGGGGGCAGGAGATACGCAGTATTTT. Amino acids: CASSHPPGQGAGDTQYF.

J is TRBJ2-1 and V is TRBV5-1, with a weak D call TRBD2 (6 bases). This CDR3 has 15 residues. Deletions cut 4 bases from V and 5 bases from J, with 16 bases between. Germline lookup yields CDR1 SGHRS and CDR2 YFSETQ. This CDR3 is CASSARGPSDNEQFF. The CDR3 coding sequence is TGCGCCAGCAGCGCACGGGGTCCTAGCGACAATGAGCAGTTCTTC.

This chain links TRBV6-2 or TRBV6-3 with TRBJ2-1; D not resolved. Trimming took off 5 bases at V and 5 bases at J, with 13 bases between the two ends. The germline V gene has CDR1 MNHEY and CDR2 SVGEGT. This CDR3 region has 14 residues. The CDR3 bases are TGTGCCAGCAGTCTAACCGGGTCCCACAATGAGCAGTTCTTC. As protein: CASSLTGSHNEQFF.

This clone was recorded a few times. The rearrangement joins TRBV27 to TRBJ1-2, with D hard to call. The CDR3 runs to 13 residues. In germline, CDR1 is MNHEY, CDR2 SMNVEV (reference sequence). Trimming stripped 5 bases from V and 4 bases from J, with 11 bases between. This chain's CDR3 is CASSPPGSYGYTF. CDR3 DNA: TGTGCCAGCAGTCCCCCGGGAAGCTATGGCTACACCTTC.

The CDR3 DNA reads as TGCAGCGCACGAACAGGGGGAGTTGGCTACACCTTC. It translates to CSARTGGVGYTF. The chain is built from TRBV29-1 and TRBJ1-2, with 8 bases fitting TRBD1. This CDR3 comprises 12 residues. Losses at the gene ends were 7 bases for V and 7 bases for J; bases not matched to a gene: 8. Germline V gene sequence: CDR1 SQVTM, CDR2 ANQGSEA.